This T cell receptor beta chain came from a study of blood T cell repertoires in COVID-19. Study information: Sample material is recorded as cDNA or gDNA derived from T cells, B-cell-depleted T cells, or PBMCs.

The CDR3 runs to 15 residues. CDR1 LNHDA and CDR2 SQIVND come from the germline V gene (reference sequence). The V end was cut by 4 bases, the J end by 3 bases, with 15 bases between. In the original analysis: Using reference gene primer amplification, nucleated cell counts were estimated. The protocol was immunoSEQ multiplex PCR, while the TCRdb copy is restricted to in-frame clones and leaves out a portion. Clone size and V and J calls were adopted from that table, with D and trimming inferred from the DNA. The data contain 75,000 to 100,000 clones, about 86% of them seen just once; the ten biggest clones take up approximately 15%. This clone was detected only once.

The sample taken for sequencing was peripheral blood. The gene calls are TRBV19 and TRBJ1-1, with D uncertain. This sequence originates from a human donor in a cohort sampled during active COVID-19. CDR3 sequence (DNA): TGTGCCAGTAGTACACCCCGGGAGGGCTACACTGAAGCTTTCTTT. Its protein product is CASSTPREGYTEAFF. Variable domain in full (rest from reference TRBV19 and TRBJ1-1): DGGITQSPKYLFRKEGQNVTLSCEQNLNHDAMYWYRQDPGQGLRLIYYSQIVNDFQKGDIAEGYSVSREKKESFPLTVTSAQKNPTAFYLCASSTPREGYTEAFFGQGTRLTVV.